Listed below are T cell receptor beta chains from one sample, sequenced in a study of T cells after yellow fever vaccination. Each CDR3 protein is one row after TCRdb ran MiXCR on the 5' RACE reads. This sample has hundreds of thousands of distinct CDR3 sequences, with roughly 4% found just once. Sample: PBMCs, taken on the day of the yellow fever booster vaccination. The receptors originated from a man aged 18 to 29 who received the YFV17D yellow fever vaccine. Both conserved end residues are part of each CDR3. Fields, in order: clone size, J gene, V gene, CDR3 protein. Only some rows state a clone size, as once, few, many or a class for expanded clones.

many	TRBJ2-5	TRBV18	CASSVDREETQYF
many	TRBJ1-5	TRBV5-5	CASSWTANSNQPQHF
many	TRBJ2-5	TRBV2	CASSGNGEETQYF
.	TRBJ2-1	TRBV4-1	CASSQNRDEQFF
.	TRBJ2-5	TRBV29-1	CSVEWEVAGEETQYF
few	TRBJ1-1	TRBV20-1	CSAKMDTEAFF
few	TRBJ1-3	TRBV12-3/TRBV12-4	CASSPRNTIYF
many	TRBJ2-3	TRBV9	CASSGLPGLKMPGDTQYF
.	TRBJ1-2	TRBV4-2	CASSQDDRGVGYTF
few	TRBJ1-2	TRBV4-2	CASSKDYGYTF
.	TRBJ2-2	TRBV27	CATTVSNTGELFF
.	TRBJ1-6	TRBV27	CASSLSGGSPLHF
.	TRBJ1-1	TRBV12-5	CASGLVGADPNTEAFF
many	TRBJ2-3	TRBV12-3/TRBV12-4	CASTRRAREDTQYF
many	TRBJ2-2	TRBV5-1	CASSLNAGELFF
few	TRBJ2-5	TRBV14	CASSQIRGRGQTQYF
few	TRBJ1-3	TRBV9	CASSDRGNTIYF
.	TRBJ2-2	TRBV12-3/TRBV12-4	CASSLVNGGAGELFF
few	TRBJ2-1	TRBV20-1	CSASAGLAGTRNNEQFF
many	TRBJ2-3	TRBV7-2	CASSPLDADTQYF
.	TRBJ1-5	TRBV29-1	CSGTWVANQPQHF
.	TRBJ2-5	TRBV29-1	CSVVGTGGGETQYF
many	TRBJ2-5	TRBV5-1	CASSLGQNQETQYF
many	TRBJ2-2	TRBV7-3	CASSLQSLENTGELFF
many	TRBJ2-6	TRBV5-4	CASRSPANVLTF
few	TRBJ1-1	TRBV6-5	CASSRRGPQGAYVGNTEAFF
many	TRBJ2-1	TRBV6-1	CASSGTGRAYNEQFF
.	TRBJ2-5	TRBV19	CASSIMERETQYF
.	TRBJ2-7	TRBV5-4	CASSPGQKYEQYF
many	TRBJ1-2	TRBV5-1	CASRPGNRGPFHF